The source of this T cell receptor beta chain is a study of T cell repertoires in cytomegalovirus infection. TCRdb fed the reads into MiXCR, producing one record per CDR3 protein. The sample has more than 500,000 distinct CDR3 sequences; approximately 15% are singletons. As concerns this clonotype: This may arise from a read error, as a much more abundant clone is one base away.

The CDR3 loop spans 14 amino acids. Germline-derived CDR1 and CDR2 are MNHEY and SMNVEV (reference sequence). V dropped 4 bases and J dropped 2; count of bases not matched to a gene: 2. The chain couples TRBV27 to TRBJ2-1; 7 bases map to TRBD2. This receptor was taken from a human donor in good health (CMV status not recorded). Some clones in this sample may be carry-over from other donors' samples. Sample: CD8+ T cells from PBMCs. The CDR3, as DNA: TGTGCCAGCAGTTCCGGGACTACCTACAATGAGCAGTTCTTC. Translating gives CASSSGTTYNEQFF.